Listed here are 9 T cell receptor beta chains from one sample, sequenced in a study of PD-1 blockade in classical Hodgkin lymphoma. Time point indicated: newly diagnosed, previously untreated cHL patient sample. Using immunoSEQ multiplex PCR, the repertoire was profiled, and TCRdb retains in-frame clones only, with some absent. Among 47,000 or so clones listed, approximately 90% were seen once. The sequencing sample was made of peripheral blood mononuclear cells (PBMCs). The receptors originated from a human donor with classical Hodgkin lymphoma.

This rearrangement joins TRBV15 to TRBJ2-4; D may be TRBD2 (6 bases). Trimming pared 8 bases from V and 8 bases from J, leaving 13 bases between. Germline assignment: CDR1 LNHNV and CDR2 YYDKDF (reference sequence). The CDR3 runs to 12 residues. The CDR3 sequence is CATSGSGDIQYF. The DNA for the CDR3 is TGTGCCACCTCAGGCTCGGGGGACATTCAGTACTTC.

The J gene is TRBJ2-1, the V gene TRBV18; possibly TRBD1 for D (6 bases). Between the trimmed V and J ends, which lost 0 bases and 4 bases, there was a span of 7 bases. Germline CDR1 is KGHSH and CDR2 is LQKENI. The CDR3 length is 14 residues. CDR3 nucleotides: TGTGCCAGCTCACCACCGGGACAATACAATGAGCAGTTCTTC. Protein product: CASSPPGQYNEQFF.

The chain uses TRBV10-3 and TRBJ2-1, with TRBD2 as a possible D gene (6 bases). Trimming pared 6 bases from V and 1 base from J, leaving 16 bases between. This CDR3 contains 16 residues. CDR1 is ENHRY, CDR2 SYGVKD, per germline. In DNA form, the CDR3 reads TGTGCCATCAGCTCCCGTAGTGCGGGATCCTACAATGAGCAGTTCTTC. This gives the protein CAISSRSAGSYNEQFF.

The V gene is TRBV28, the J gene TRBJ1-1; possibly TRBD1 for D (5 bases). CDR1 MDHEN and CDR2 SYDVKM come from the germline V gene. Trimming took off 4 bases at V and 4 bases at J, with 13 bases between the two ends. This CDR3 region has 14 residues. The CDR3 bases are TGTGCCAGCAGTTCGAGCCTAGGGACCACTGAAGCTTTCTTT. Protein sequence: CASSSSLGTTEAFF. Using reference TRBV28 and TRBJ1-1 for the parts outside the CDR3, the full variable domain is DVKVTQSSRYLVKRTGEKVFLECVQDMDHENMFWYRQDPGLGLRLIYFSYDVKMKEKGDIPEGYSVSREKKERFSLILESASTNQTSMYLCASSSSLGTTEAFFGQGTRLTVV.

The chain links TRBV2 to TRBJ2-3, with 7 bases lining up with TRBD1. This CDR3 has 15 residues. Losses at the gene ends were 9 bases for V and 2 bases for J; bases not matched to a gene: 11. Germline CDR1 reads SNHLY; CDR2 reads FYNNEI. The chain's CDR3 is CARRPGQSPTDTQYF. DNA of the CDR3: TGTGCCAGGAGACCGGGACAGAGTCCCACAGATACGCAGTATTTT.

V gene TRBV5-1 combines with J gene TRBJ2-5; TRBD2 aligns across 13 bases. V gave up 3 bases and J gave up 4 bases; unmatched junction bases: 3. The CDR3 consists of 15 residues. The germline V gene encodes CDR1 SGHRS and CDR2 YFSETQ. The CDR3 DNA reads as TGCGCCAGCAGCTGGACTAGCGGGAGAGGAGAGACCCAGTACTTC. Translating it yields CASSWTSGRGETQYF.

This chain links TRBV5-8 with TRBJ2-7, with D hard to call. Per the germline V gene, CDR1 is SGHTS and CDR2 is YDEGEE. V was cut by 1 base and J by 4 bases, with 6 bases left in between. This CDR3 contains 12 residues. Here the CDR3 reads CASSLQFYEQYV. For the CDR3, the DNA is TGTGCCAGCAGCTTGCAGTTTTACGAGCAGTACGTC.

V usage is TRBV29-1 and J usage is TRBJ2-3, with TRBD2 identical over 10 bases. The J segment lost 2 bases and the V segment lost 5 bases, leaving 4 bases of the junction unmatched. The CDR3 totals 14 residues. The germline CDR1 and CDR2 sequences are SQVTM and ANQGSEA. The CDR3, as DNA: TGCAGCGTTCGGCTAGCGGGAGCCACAGATACGCAGTATTTT. This sequence encodes CSVRLAGATDTQYF.

The table lists this clone with a count of one. The chain combines TRBV18 with TRBJ1-4; no clear D gene. The germline V gene encodes CDR1 KGHSH and CDR2 LQKENI. CDR3 size: 18 residues. V was shortened by 1 base and J by 0 bases, with 15 bases between the two germline ends. The CDR3 sequence: CASSPRKGGVATNEKLFF. The CDR3 DNA reads as TGTGCCAGCTCACCACGGAAGGGCGGAGTTGCAACTAATGAAAAACTGTTTTTT.